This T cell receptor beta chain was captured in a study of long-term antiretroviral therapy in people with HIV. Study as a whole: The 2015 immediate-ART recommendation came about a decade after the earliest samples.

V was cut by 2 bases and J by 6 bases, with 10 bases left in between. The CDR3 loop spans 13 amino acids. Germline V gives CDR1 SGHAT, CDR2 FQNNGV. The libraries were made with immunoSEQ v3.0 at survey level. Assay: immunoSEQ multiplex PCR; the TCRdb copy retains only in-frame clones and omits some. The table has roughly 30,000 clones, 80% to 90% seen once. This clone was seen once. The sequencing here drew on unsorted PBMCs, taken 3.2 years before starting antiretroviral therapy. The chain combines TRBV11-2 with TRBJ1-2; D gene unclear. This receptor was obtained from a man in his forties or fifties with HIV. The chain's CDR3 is CASSLLGVDGYTF. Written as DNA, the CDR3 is TGTGCCAGCAGCTTATTGGGAGTCGATGGCTACACCTTC. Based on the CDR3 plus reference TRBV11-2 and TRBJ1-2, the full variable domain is EAGVAQSPRYKIIEKRQSVAFWCNPISGHATLYWYQQILGQGPKLLIQFQNNGVVDDSQLPKDRFSAERLKGVDSTLKIQPAKLEDSAVYLCASSLLGVDGYTFGSGTRLTVV.